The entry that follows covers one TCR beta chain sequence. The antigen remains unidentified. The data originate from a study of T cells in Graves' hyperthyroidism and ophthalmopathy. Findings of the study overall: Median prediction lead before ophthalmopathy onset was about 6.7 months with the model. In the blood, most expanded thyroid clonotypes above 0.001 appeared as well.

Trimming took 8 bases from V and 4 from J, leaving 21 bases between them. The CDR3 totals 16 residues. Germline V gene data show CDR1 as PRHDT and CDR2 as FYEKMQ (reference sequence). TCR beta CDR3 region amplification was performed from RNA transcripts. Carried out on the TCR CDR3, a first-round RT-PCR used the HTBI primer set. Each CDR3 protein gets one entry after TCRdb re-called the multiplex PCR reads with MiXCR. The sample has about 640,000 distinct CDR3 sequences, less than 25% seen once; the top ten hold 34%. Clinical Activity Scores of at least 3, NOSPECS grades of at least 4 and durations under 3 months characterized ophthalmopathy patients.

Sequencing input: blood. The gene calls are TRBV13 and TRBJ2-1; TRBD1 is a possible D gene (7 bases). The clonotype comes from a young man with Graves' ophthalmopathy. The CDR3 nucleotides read TGTGCCAGCGGCCCAGGGAGGCAGGGGGGATACAATGAGCAGTTCTTC. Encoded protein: CASGPGRQGGYNEQFF. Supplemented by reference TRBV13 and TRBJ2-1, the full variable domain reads AAGVIQSPRHLIKEKRETATLKCYPIPRHDTVYWYQQGPGQDPQFLISFYEKMQSDKGSIPDRFSAQQFSDYHSELNMSSLELGDSALYFCASGPGRQGGYNEQFFGPGTRLTVL.